This TCR beta chain was recovered during a study of OX40 agonist ivuxolimab in advanced cancers. At the level of the study: Having had anti-PD-1, anti-PD-L1 or anti-CTLA-4 therapy before was allowed, and roughly 38% had some.

Sequencing used immunoSEQ multiplex PCR; TCRdb keeps in-frame clones, though not all of them. The profile shows 35,000 to 55,000 clones, 85% to 90% of them singletons. Overall study findings and caveats: On average, a greater number of expanded clones characterised CD8+ T cells relative to CD4+. In the 0.1-3.0 mg/kg groups, partial responders showed among the lowest expansion. Both CD4+ and CD8+ T cell populations in blood had undergone clonal expansion by week 6 at 0.1 to 3.0 mg/kg.

Of note for this clone: Its specificity is not known.

Sequences were derived from CD4+ or CD8+ T cells sorted from blood, sampled in a trial of the OX40 agonist ivuxolimab. The origin of this receptor is an adult with an advanced solid tumor such as melanoma, head and neck, liver or kidney cancer.

The DNA of the CDR3 is TGTGCCAGTAGTGAGGCGGTCAATCAGCCCCAGCATTTT. Its translation is CASSEAVNQPQHF. The rearrangement joins TRBV19 to TRBJ1-5; D remains unclear. Deletions cut 5 bases from V and 3 bases from J, with 8 bases between. The CDR3 sequence is 13 residues long. The germline V gene encodes CDR1 LNHDA and CDR2 SQIVND (reference sequence). Filled out from reference TRBV19 and TRBJ1-5, the complete variable domain reads DGGITQSPKYLFRKEGQNVTLSCEQNLNHDAMYWYRQDPGQGLRLIYYSQIVNDFQKGDIAEGYSVSREKKESFPLTVTSAQKNPTAFYLCASSEAVNQPQHFGDGTRLSIL.